The present T cell receptor beta chain was sequenced within a study of T cells in Graves' hyperthyroidism and ophthalmopathy. The hyperthyroidism was newly diagnosed and had lasted under 2 months; the patients were aged 18 to 65. Exclusion of a patient resulted from uncontrolled infection, other autoimmune disease, pregnancy or lactation. Clinicians diagnosed patients from clinical symptoms, serum thyroxine and TRAb, thyroid ultrasound and orbital computed tomography. Ten or more counts support this clonotype. This CDR3 comprises 15 residues. V lost 2 bases and J lost 0, with 11 bases in between. Germline CDR1 and CDR2: MGHDK and SYGVNS. From RNA transcripts, TCR beta CDR3 regions were amplified. Initially, a first-round RT-PCR of the TCR CDR3 employed the HTBI primer set. TCRdb re-called the multiplex PCR reads through MiXCR, storing one row per CDR3 protein. The sample has 750,000 to 900,000 distinct CDR3 sequences, roughly 40% seen once; the top ten hold 7% to 10%.

The chain is built from TRBV25-1 and TRBJ2-7, with a tentative D call TRBD1 (6 bases). Sequencing was done on a sample of blood. This sequence was found in a man aged 18 to 30 with Graves' hyperthyroidism. The CDR3, as DNA: TGTGCCAGCAGTGAAGCCACAGGGCCCTCCTACGAGCAGTACTTC. Residues: CASSEATGPSYEQYF.